The clone carrying this TCR beta chain was seen only a few times. As yet, its antigen is unknown. One entry per CDR3 protein, called by TCRdb with MiXCR from the reads. This table has a few hundred thousand distinct CDR3 sequences, 40% to 50% appearing once. The sample belongs to a study of T cell repertoires in cytomegalovirus infection. About the study: Signatures in public TCR beta sequences pointed to both CMV infection and matching HLA type. Study outcomes and limitations: The ex vivo response was dominated by HLA-C-restricted CMV-specific TCR beta clonotypes. Identification of carriers of CMV plus the relevant HLA was achieved through cumulative public TCR beta family frequency.

Material: cultured PBMCs, obtained from culture after CMV antigen stimulation. The sequence was obtained from a human donor in good health (CMV status not recorded). Some clones in this sample may be carry-over from other donors' samples.

For the CDR3, the DNA is TGTGCCAGCAGCCGCTCCGGAGCCTACAATGAGCAGTTCTTC. This encodes CASSRSGAYNEQFF. The chain couples TRBV7-2 to TRBJ2-1; D unresolved. Germline V gene data show CDR1 as SGHTA and CDR2 as FQGNSA. The V and J ends lost 5 bases and 2 bases respectively, with 10 bases between them. The CDR3 consists of 14 residues.